The clone carrying this T cell receptor beta chain was recorded once. This sample is part of a study of blood T cell repertoires in COVID-19. At the level of the study: In each case, the material was cDNA or gDNA derived from T cells, B-cell-depleted T cells, or PBMCs.

Cohorts were based on clinical histories the participants reported. Recovery among Cohort 3 donors was established by two negative PCRs, clearance, or symptom resolution. Methods used by the authors: Amplification with reference gene primers provided the estimates of nucleated cell counts. Method: immunoSEQ multiplex PCR; TCRdb's copy keeps in-frame clones and lacks some. The V and J calls and the clone size are those of that table, but D and trimming were determined from the DNA. The sample lists around 450,000 clones, about nine tenths seen once, with roughly 0.66% in the top ten. The germline V and J ends were trimmed by 5 bases and 5 bases, with 6 bases remaining between them. Germline V gives CDR1 SGHAT, CDR2 FQNNGV. The CDR3 has 11 residues.

Sequenced: PBMCs or T cells enriched from blood (not recorded which). This chain links TRBV11-2 with TRBJ1-2; D remains ambiguous. The TCR sequence derives from a man between 18 and 29 years old who had recovered from COVID-19. The CDR3 region is CASSPGYGYTF. DNA of the CDR3: TGTGCCAGCAGCCCCGGTTATGGCTACACCTTC.